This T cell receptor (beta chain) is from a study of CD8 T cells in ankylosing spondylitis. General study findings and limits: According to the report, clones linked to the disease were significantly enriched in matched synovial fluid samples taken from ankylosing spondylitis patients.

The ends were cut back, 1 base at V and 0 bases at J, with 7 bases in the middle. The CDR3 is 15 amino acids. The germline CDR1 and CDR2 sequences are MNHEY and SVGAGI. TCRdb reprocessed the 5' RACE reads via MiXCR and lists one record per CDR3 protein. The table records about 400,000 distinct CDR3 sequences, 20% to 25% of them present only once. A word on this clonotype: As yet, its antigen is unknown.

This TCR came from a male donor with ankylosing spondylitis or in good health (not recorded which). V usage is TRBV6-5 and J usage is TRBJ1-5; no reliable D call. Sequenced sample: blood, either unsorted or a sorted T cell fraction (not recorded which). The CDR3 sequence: CASSYFADSNQPQHF. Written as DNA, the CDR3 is TGTGCCAGCAGTTACTTTGCGGATAGCAATCAGCCCCAGCATTTT.